Below are 23 T cell receptor beta chains sequenced from a single sample in a study of T cells in localized non-small cell lung cancer. TCRdb's copy holds only in-frame clones and misses some; the assay was immunoSEQ multiplex PCR. The table has 21,000 or so clones, 88% seen once. The sequenced sample was peripheral blood mononuclear cells, obtained before any cancer treatment. Receptors were obtained from a male donor at least 60 years old with stage II lung adenocarcinoma.

The rearrangement links TRBV11-2 to TRBJ2-7; D gene unclear. Trimming pared 5 bases from V and 3 bases from J, leaving 14 bases between. Germline values: CDR1 SGHAT, CDR2 FQNNGV. CDR3 length: 14 amino acids. The CDR3 loop is CASSPDPRDYEQYF. The CDR3 nucleotides read TGTGCCAGCAGCCCCGACCCAAGGGACTACGAGCAGTACTTC.

CDR3 protein: CASSHRGGVGYTF. In DNA form, the CDR3 reads TGTGCCAGCAGTCACAGGGGAGGAGTTGGCTACACCTTC. The chain recombines TRBV6-6 with TRBJ1-2; 7 bases map to TRBD1. This CDR3 is built from 13 residues. V lost 5 bases to trimming and J lost 7 bases; unmatched junction nucleotides: 7. Germline values: CDR1 MNHNY, CDR2 SVGAGI (reference sequence).

The rearrangement uses TRBV6-5 and TRBJ1-2, with D maybe TRBD1 (5 bases). The V and J ends lost 0 bases and 3 bases respectively, with 8 bases between them. The CDR3 has 14 residues. The germline CDR1 and CDR2 sequences are MNHEY and SVGAGI. The CDR3 protein is CASSYSTEHYGYTF. As DNA, the CDR3 is TGTGCCAGCAGTTACTCGACAGAGCACTATGGCTACACCTTC.

The chain couples TRBV10-1 to TRBJ1-2; D unresolved. This CDR3 is built from 12 residues. Germline-derived CDR1 and CDR2 are WNHNN and SYGVQD (reference sequence). V was trimmed by 3 bases and J by 6 bases, leaving 8 bases between them. The CDR3 is CASSDGRDGYTF. DNA for the CDR3: TGCGCCAGCAGTGACGGGAGAGATGGCTACACCTTC.

This clone was detected only once. The chain is built from TRBV27 and TRBJ2-7; D unresolved. In germline, CDR1 is MNHEY, CDR2 SMNVEV (reference sequence). The CDR3 consists of 12 residues. The germline V and J ends were trimmed by 5 bases and 6 bases, with 11 bases remaining between them. The chain's CDR3 is CASSPRFGEQYF. The CDR3 region has the DNA TGTGCCAGCAGTCCCCGGTTTGGCGAGCAGTACTTC.

The rearrangement uses TRBV7-9 and TRBJ2-6; perhaps TRBD1 as D (6 bases). The V and J ends lost 5 bases and 0 bases respectively, with 14 bases between them. CDR1 is SEHNR and CDR2 is FQNEAQ in the germline V gene (reference sequence). This CDR3 spans 17 amino acids. In DNA form, the CDR3 reads TGTGCCAGCAGCCCATCAGACAGGTACTCTGGGGCCAACGTCCTGACTTTC. This sequence encodes CASSPSDRYSGANVLTF.

Notes on this clone: The CDR3 end shows no conserved phenylalanine or tryptophan, and so a read error is likely. Because the CDR3's place on the DNA is in doubt, the DNA is left out and the CDR3 is given as listed by TCRdb. V gene TRBV6-1 combines with J gene TRBJ2-3. The CDR3 spans 12 residues, counting both ends. The germline V gene encodes CDR1 MNHNS and CDR2 SASEGT. CDR3 region: CASSEDWGSTGL.

This chain connects TRBV27 to TRBJ1-1; no reliable D call. The CDR3 loop spans 13 amino acids. V lost 2 bases to trimming and J lost 4 bases, with 8 bases between them. The germline gives CDR1 MNHEY, CDR2 SMNVEV (reference sequence). The CDR3 DNA follows: TGTGCCAGCAGTTTAAGGCGAGGCACTGAAGCTTTCTTT. This codes for CASSLRRGTEAFF.

The chain combines TRBV18 with TRBJ2-5; D ambiguous. CDR3 length: 15 amino acids. V was pared by 1 base and J by 3 bases, with 12 bases between. The V gene's germline CDR1 is KGHSH and CDR2 LQKENI. The CDR3 protein is CASSPLSVGKETQYF. CDR3 bases: TGTGCCAGCTCACCACTTTCAGTAGGGAAAGAGACCCAGTACTTC.

V and J are TRBV6-5 and TRBJ2-5; D might be TRBD1 or TRBD2, each matching 6 bases. From germline, CDR1 is MNHEY and CDR2 SVGAGI. This CDR3 is built from 14 residues. V lost 5 bases, J lost 5 bases, and 15 bases lay in between. CDR3 DNA: TGTGCCAGCAGTACCACCAGGGGAGGTGAGACCCAGTACTTC. Translation: CASSTTRGGETQYF.

DNA for the CDR3: TGTGCCAGCAGTATATGGGACAGTCACAATCAGCCCCAGCATTTT. Amino acid sequence: CASSIWDSHNQPQHF. The rearrangement uses TRBV6-6 and TRBJ1-5, with 7 bases lining up with TRBD1. The germline V gene encodes CDR1 MNHNY and CDR2 SVGAGI (reference sequence). The CDR3 has 15 amino acids. Trimming removed 5 bases from V and 3 bases from J; junction bases left unmatched: 7.

This clone was observed once. This chain links TRBV7-2 with TRBJ1-3; D call uncertain. The CDR3 totals 12 residues. Germline assignment: CDR1 SGHTA and CDR2 FQGNSA. Trimming removed 3 bases from V and 3 bases from J, with 3 bases in between. The CDR3 DNA follows: TGTGCCAGCAGCTTTCGTGGAAACACCATATATTTT. Protein: CASSFRGNTIYF.

The chain couples TRBV9 to TRBJ2-1; D may be TRBD1 (5 bases). Germline lookup yields CDR1 SGDLS and CDR2 YYNGEE. Trimming left V 0 bases short and J 4 bases short, with 8 bases between. The CDR3 is 14 residues long. CDR3 protein: CASSVGRVYNEQFF. DNA of the CDR3: TGTGCCAGCAGCGTAGGCAGGGTTTACAATGAGCAGTTCTTC.

The rearrangement links TRBV2 to TRBJ2-7; D gene unclear. V dropped 4 bases and J dropped 0 bases, with 7 bases sitting between them. The CDR3 is 13 amino acids. Germline values: CDR1 SNHLY, CDR2 FYNNEI. In nucleotides, the CDR3 is TGTGCCAGCAGTGGGCAGCCCTCCTACGAGCAGTACTTC. Its protein product is CASSGQPSYEQYF.

This clone is a singleton in its sample. DNA for the CDR3: TGTGCCAGCAGCTTAGCGACAGGGGGCGTCACTGAAGCTTTCTTT. Translating gives CASSLATGGVTEAFF. V usage is TRBV11-2 and J usage is TRBJ1-1, with 10 bases matching TRBD1. J lost 4 bases, V lost 1 base, and 3 bases had no gene match. CDR1 is SGHAT, CDR2 FQNNGV, per germline. The CDR3 is made up of 15 amino acids.

This clone was seen only once. The chain recombines TRBV5-4 with TRBJ2-5, with D tentatively TRBD2 (6 bases). Trimming took 2 bases from V and 3 from J, leaving 11 bases between them. CDR3 length equals 14 residues. CDR1 is SGHNT, CDR2 YYREEE, per germline (reference sequence). The DNA for the CDR3 is TGTGCCAGCAGCTTTTCTATAGCGGAAGAGACCCAGTACTTC. This translates into CASSFSIAEETQYF.

This chain joins TRBV15 and TRBJ2-3; no clear D gene. Trimming left V 2 bases short and J 6 bases short, with 15 bases between. This CDR3 is 15 amino acids long. Germline V lookup: CDR1 LNHNV, CDR2 YYDKDF (reference sequence). CDR3 region: CATSRSDPNSDTQYF. DNA of the CDR3: TGTGCCACCAGCAGATCGGACCCAAACTCCGATACGCAGTATTTT.

The chain combines TRBV6-5 with TRBJ2-1; weak D call: TRBD1 (5 bases). The CDR3 covers 13 residues. V lost 6 bases, J lost 3 bases, and 9 bases lay in between. CDR1 and CDR2 (germline): MNHEY, SVGAGI. The CDR3 sequence: CASSLDSYNEQFF. The CDR3 coding sequence is TGTGCCAGCAGCCTCGACAGCTACAATGAGCAGTTCTTC.

This chain links TRBV7-3 with TRBJ2-6; 7 bases are a match to TRBD1. Germline V gene lookup returns CDR1 SGHTA and CDR2 FQGTGA. V trimming: 2 bases; J trimming: 2 bases; junction bases outside the gene matches: 0. The CDR3 is 15 amino acids. CDR3 sequence (DNA): TGTGCCAGCAGCTTACAGGGGGCTGGGGCCAACGTCCTGACTTTC. Protein: CASSLQGAGANVLTF.

This clone showed up just once. The chain uses TRBV11-2 and TRBJ2-5, with TRBD2 identical over 9 bases. Germline lookup yields CDR1 SGHAT and CDR2 FQNNGV. This CDR3 is built from 15 residues. The V gene end was trimmed by 5 bases and the J gene end by 11 bases; junction bases not matched to a gene: 15. The CDR3 region has the DNA TGTGCCAGCAGCCCTACTAGCGGGTGGGGTGTGGAGCAGTACTTC. Its translation is CASSPTSGWGVEQYF.

The chain carries TRBV5-1 and TRBJ1-1; 8 bases line up with TRBD1. The CDR3 totals 14 residues. V was clipped by 7 bases and J by 1 base; unmatched bases: 6. Germline values: CDR1 SGHRS, CDR2 YFSETQ. CDR3 protein: CASRPGTGNTEAFF. The CDR3 DNA reads as TGCGCCAGCCGCCCAGGGACAGGGAACACTGAAGCTTTCTTT.

The chain has TRBV7-9 and TRBJ1-3; D uncertain. V shed 5 bases and J shed 6 bases, with 14 bases lying between them. The germline V gene has CDR1 SEHNR and CDR2 FQNEAQ (reference sequence). The CDR3 has 14 residues. CDR3 sequence: CASSRAGRQNTIYF. Written as DNA, the CDR3 is TGTGCCAGCAGCCGTGCCGGGAGACAAAACACCATATATTTT.

The V gene is TRBV5-4, the J gene TRBJ2-2, with 11 bases fitting TRBD2. The V segment lost 4 bases and the J segment 2 bases; nucleotides outside the gene matches: 4. Per the germline V gene, CDR1 is SGHNT and CDR2 is YYREEE (reference sequence). The CDR3 loop spans 16 amino acids. CDR3: CASSPGTSGNTGELFF. The CDR3 DNA reads TGTGCCAGCAGCCCGGGGACTAGCGGAAACACCGGGGAGCTGTTTTTT.